This T cell receptor beta chain appears in the sequencing data of a study of CD8 T cells in Susac syndrome. Germline lookup yields CDR1 SGHTA and CDR2 FQGTGA. The ends lost 5 bases at V and 8 bases at J; junction bases unmatched: 13. The length of the CDR3 is 15 residues. RNA amounts of about 0.5 to 1 ug underwent reverse transcription with random hexamers. Amplification of the TCR beta CDR3 was carried out by immunoSEQ multiplex PCR, which spanned a total of 54 Vbeta and 13 Jbeta segments. TCRdb re-derived calls from the immunoSEQ multiplex PCR reads in MiXCR, one entry per CDR3 protein. The data hold around 230,000 distinct CDR3 sequences, with approximately 95% observed a single time.

V is TRBV7-3 and J is TRBJ1-2; 8 positions match TRBD1. The sequenced sample was CD4+ T cells from PBMCs. The TCR was taken from a human donor with Susac syndrome. The CDR3 coding sequence is TGTGCCAGCAGCGGAACGGACAGGGAGAGTTTGGGCTACACCTTC. Translating it yields CASSGTDRESLGYTF.